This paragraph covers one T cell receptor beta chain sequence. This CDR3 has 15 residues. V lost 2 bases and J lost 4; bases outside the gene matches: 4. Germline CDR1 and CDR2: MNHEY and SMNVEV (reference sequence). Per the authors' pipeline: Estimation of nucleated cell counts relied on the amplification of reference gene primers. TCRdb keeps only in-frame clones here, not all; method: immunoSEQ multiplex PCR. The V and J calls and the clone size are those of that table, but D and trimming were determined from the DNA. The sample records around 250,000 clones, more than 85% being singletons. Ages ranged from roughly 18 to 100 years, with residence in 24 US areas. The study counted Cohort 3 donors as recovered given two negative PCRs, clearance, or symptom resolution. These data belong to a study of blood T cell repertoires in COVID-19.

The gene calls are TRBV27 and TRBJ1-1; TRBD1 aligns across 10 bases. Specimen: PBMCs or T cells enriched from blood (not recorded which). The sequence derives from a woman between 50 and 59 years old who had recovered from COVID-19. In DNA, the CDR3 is TGTGCCAGCAGTTTAGTGGGACAGGGGAGCACTGAAGCTTTCTTT. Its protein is CASSLVGQGSTEAFF.